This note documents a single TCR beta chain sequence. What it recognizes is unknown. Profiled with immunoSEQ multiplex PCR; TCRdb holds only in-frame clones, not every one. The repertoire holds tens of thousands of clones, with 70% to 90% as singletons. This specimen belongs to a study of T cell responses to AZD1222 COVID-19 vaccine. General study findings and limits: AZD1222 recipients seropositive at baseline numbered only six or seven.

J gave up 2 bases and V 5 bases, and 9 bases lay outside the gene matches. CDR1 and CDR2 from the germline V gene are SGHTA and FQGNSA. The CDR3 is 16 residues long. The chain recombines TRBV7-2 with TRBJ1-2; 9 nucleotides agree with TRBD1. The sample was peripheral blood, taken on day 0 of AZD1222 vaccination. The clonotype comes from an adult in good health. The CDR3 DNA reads TGTGCCAGCAGCCCCCAAGTGGGACAGGGAAACTATGGCTACACCTTC. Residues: CASSPQVGQGNYGYTF.